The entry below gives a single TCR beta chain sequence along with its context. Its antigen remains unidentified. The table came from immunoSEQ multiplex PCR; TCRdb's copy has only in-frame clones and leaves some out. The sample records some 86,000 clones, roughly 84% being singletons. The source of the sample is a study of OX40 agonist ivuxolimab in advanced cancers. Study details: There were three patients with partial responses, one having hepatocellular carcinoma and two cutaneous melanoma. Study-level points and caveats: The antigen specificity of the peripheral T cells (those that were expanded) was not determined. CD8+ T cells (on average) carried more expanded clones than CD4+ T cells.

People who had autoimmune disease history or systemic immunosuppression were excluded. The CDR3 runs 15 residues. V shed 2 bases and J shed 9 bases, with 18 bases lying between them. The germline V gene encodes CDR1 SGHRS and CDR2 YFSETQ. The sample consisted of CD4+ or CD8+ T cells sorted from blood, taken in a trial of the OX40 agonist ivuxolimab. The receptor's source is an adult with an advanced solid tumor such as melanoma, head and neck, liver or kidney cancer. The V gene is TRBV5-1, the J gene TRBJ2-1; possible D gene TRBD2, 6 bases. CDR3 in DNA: TGCGCCAGCAGCTTCTCCCTAGGCGGGGTTAGTGAGCAGTTCTTC. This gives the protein CASSFSLGGVSEQFF.